These T cell receptor beta chains were read from a single sample in a study of monozygotic twins with inflammatory bowel disease. TCRdb reprocessed the 5' RACE reads and reports one entry per CDR3 protein, with no DNA. This repertoire includes 300,000 to 400,000 distinct CDR3 sequences. Specimen: blood. The receptors here all came from a human donor with ulcerative colitis or Crohn's disease, or a healthy co-twin of an affected twin (not recorded which). Both conserved end residues are part of each CDR3.

CDR3 protein: CSARGPGLLLYQPDIQYF; V gene: TRBV20-1; J gene: TRBJ2-4
CDR3 protein: CSVPGEVDGYTF; V gene: TRBV29-1; J gene: TRBJ1-2
CDR3 protein: CASSLAGFTEAFF; V gene: TRBV7-8; J gene: TRBJ1-1
CDR3 protein: CASAGVPPYEQYF; V gene: TRBV27; J gene: TRBJ2-7
CDR3 protein: CASSFNGRTEAFF; V gene: TRBV5-1; J gene: TRBJ1-1
CDR3 protein: CASSPDRADQPQHF; V gene: TRBV12-3/TRBV12-4; J gene: TRBJ1-5
CDR3 protein: CASSQDFHQETQYF; V gene: TRBV3-1; J gene: TRBJ2-5
CDR3 protein: CASRGAGGPRETQYF; V gene: TRBV27; J gene: TRBJ2-5
CDR3 protein: CASSSLGGEEF; V gene: TRBV12-3/TRBV12-4; J gene: TRBJ1-2
CDR3 protein: CASSRFSGANVLTF; V gene: TRBV19; J gene: TRBJ2-6
CDR3 protein: CASSPHQNTGELFF; V gene: TRBV5-4; J gene: TRBJ2-2
CDR3 protein: CASSLWNSGNQPQHF; V gene: TRBV7-2; J gene: TRBJ1-5
CDR3 protein: CASSSPQTAGGGETQYF; V gene: TRBV11-2; J gene: TRBJ2-5
CDR3 protein: CASSQEGLHEQYF; V gene: TRBV4-2; J gene: TRBJ2-7
CDR3 protein: CASSPYGVRTIKETQYF; V gene: TRBV28; J gene: TRBJ2-5
CDR3 protein: CATTQGRSDTQYF; V gene: TRBV6-5; J gene: TRBJ2-3
CDR3 protein: CASSGGGWNEQFF; V gene: TRBV11-1; J gene: TRBJ2-1
CDR3 protein: CASSLIGAGTQYF; V gene: TRBV7-2; J gene: TRBJ2-5
CDR3 protein: CAWMRVQETQYF; V gene: TRBV30; J gene: TRBJ2-5
CDR3 protein: CASSAGTVASGALHF; V gene: TRBV25-1; J gene: TRBJ1-6
CDR3 protein: CASSITGGGAFF; V gene: TRBV7-9; J gene: TRBJ1-1
CDR3 protein: CATSRDRVTRHEQYF; V gene: TRBV15; J gene: TRBJ2-7
CDR3 protein: CASSLVGVGGRADTQYF; V gene: TRBV7-2; J gene: TRBJ2-3
CDR3 protein: CASSPRGGGNEKLFF; V gene: TRBV12-3/TRBV12-4; J gene: TRBJ1-4
CDR3 protein: CASSVGFTGAFTGELFF; V gene: TRBV9; J gene: TRBJ2-2
CDR3 protein: CASSPDNGQETQYF; V gene: TRBV5-1; J gene: TRBJ2-5
CDR3 protein: CASSLYRYSTDTQYF; V gene: TRBV27; J gene: TRBJ2-3
CDR3 protein: CASSTRQGTLAKNIQYF; V gene: TRBV7-2; J gene: TRBJ2-4
CDR3 protein: CASSPLPQGSSYEQYF; V gene: TRBV5-1; J gene: TRBJ2-7
CDR3 protein: CAYSDRGNQPQHF; V gene: TRBV30; J gene: TRBJ1-5
CDR3 protein: CASSQDLGSSREQFF; V gene: TRBV3-1; J gene: TRBJ2-1
CDR3 protein: CASSGQIQETQYF; V gene: TRBV5-1; J gene: TRBJ2-5
CDR3 protein: CASSPESGYGYTF; V gene: TRBV7-9; J gene: TRBJ1-2
CDR3 protein: CSASAQPEGEQYF; V gene: TRBV20-1; J gene: TRBJ2-7
CDR3 protein: CASSLLGVREDTQYF; V gene: TRBV5-5; J gene: TRBJ2-3
CDR3 protein: CASSVDGILYEQYF; V gene: TRBV5-1; J gene: TRBJ2-7
CDR3 protein: CASSQEGVTGELFF; V gene: TRBV3-1; J gene: TRBJ2-2
CDR3 protein: CAISDPNEGKLSGTQYF; V gene: TRBV10-3; J gene: TRBJ2-5
CDR3 protein: CSAGTGGTGELFF; V gene: TRBV29-1; J gene: TRBJ2-2
CDR3 protein: CSATGTGVAYNEQFF; V gene: TRBV20-1; J gene: TRBJ2-1
CDR3 protein: CASRRPQGFSYNEQFF; V gene: TRBV6-2/TRBV6-3; J gene: TRBJ2-1
CDR3 protein: CASSTDLNTEAFF; V gene: TRBV6-6; J gene: TRBJ1-1
CDR3 protein: CASSHAGGGYNEQFF; V gene: TRBV4-1; J gene: TRBJ2-1
CDR3 protein: CASSPIVDNEQFF; V gene: TRBV5-1; J gene: TRBJ2-1
CDR3 protein: CASSFLGGTGQIDGNTIYF; V gene: TRBV28; J gene: TRBJ1-3
CDR3 protein: CASSVAVTSGGSAYNEQFF; V gene: TRBV9; J gene: TRBJ2-1
CDR3 protein: CSARVGEHTQYF; V gene: TRBV20-1; J gene: TRBJ2-3
CDR3 protein: CASSFGTAYGYTF; V gene: TRBV6-2/TRBV6-3; J gene: TRBJ1-2
CDR3 protein: CASSHSSSGLYEQYF; V gene: TRBV28; J gene: TRBJ2-7
CDR3 protein: CASSYDPTATGELFF; V gene: TRBV6-2/TRBV6-3; J gene: TRBJ2-2